This TCR beta chain was sequenced during a study of blood T cells in healthy people across ages (dated by TCRdb to about 2015). In terms of the full investigation: In model experiments, template switching captured roughly one uniquely barcoded TCR beta cDNA molecule for every two T cells. To track age-related changes in TCR beta repertoire diversity, the study relied on deep sequencing normalized with unique cDNA molecular identifiers. The donors were split into four age groups: young (average approximately 16 years), middle-aged (around 37), aged (roughly 65) and long-lived (roughly 77). Using the same blood draw, the study looked at two additional independent replicas of 1 million unique cDNA reads for two donors, one aged 18 to 30 and the other aged 80 or older. What the study reported, not specific to this receptor: Donor CMV infection status was unknown, potentially confounding age-related changes in expanded clonotypes. Compared with the aged group, more naive CD4+ T cells, fewer expanded clones and increased TCR diversity were shown by the long-lived group, suggesting age selection. Since profiling was done on bulk unsorted PBMCs, naive and antigen-experienced compartments could not be conclusively compared. Estimates of total diversity from one million sequenced T cells were regarded as lower bounds and underestimates. Observed TCR beta diversity per million T cells fell roughly linearly with age, and a significant reduction was already apparent by age roughly 40. There was a strong correlation between observed TCR beta diversity and the percentage of naive T cells measured by flow cytometry.

Library construction relied on 5' RACE. These reads were obtained on an Illumina HiSeq 2500. The second PCR ran for roughly 7 to 12 cycles and used a J-beta primer mix along with a sample-barcoded 5' primer. A unique molecular identifier was introduced onto each TCR beta cDNA molecule by a template-switch 5' adaptor carrying 12 random nucleotides. Each sample yielded at least 3 million CDR3-containing paired-end reads. All of the RNA was converted into first-strand cDNA using the Mint cDNA synthesis kit, with a TRBC-specific oligonucleotide serving as the primer. Following uracil-DNA glycosylase treatment, a first 18-cycle PCR with universal primers M1SS and BC2_uni_R was performed on all cDNA. Regarding the original processing steps: For normalization, 1 million high-quality reads were randomly selected from each sample, with every read carrying a distinct molecular identifier. Reads sharing molecular identifiers were discarded rather than binned into consensus sequences. MiTCR, set to a Q25 quality threshold and the strictest error-elimination algorithm, was used for CDR3 identification, clonotype clustering and error correction. A nonparametric unseen species model with Euler transformation was used to estimate lower-bound total TCR beta diversity. TCRdb redid the processing of the public reads, applying fastp at Q25 and MiXCR, and retained in-frame beta chains. CDR3 protein sequences are deduplicated, and each keeps its most common genes and DNA. The V and J calls come from TCRdb's annotation, not from the publication. The sample table holds around 1,000,000 distinct CDR3 sequences, of which approximately 25% were seen once. The ten largest make up approximately 0.79% of the sample.

The donors were about 40 Caucasian individuals from Russia, aged about 6 to 95 years, who were systemically healthy. Approximately 9.3 milliliters of peripheral blood were drawn from each donor into EDTA-treated Vacutainer tubes. Ficoll-Paque density-gradient centrifugation was used to isolate PBMCs, with at least 6.5 million obtained per sample. Total RNA, at least 6 micrograms per sample, was extracted from PBMCs with Trizol reagent. For every donor, an aliquot of PBMCs went through flow cytometry to measure the percentages of naive CD45RAhigh/CD27high T cells. The germline V gene supplies CDR1 KGHSH and CDR2 LQKENI. Between the V and J ends, shortened by 6 bases and 0 bases respectively, the junction contains 15 bases. Its CDR3 holds 16 amino acids, cysteine through phenylalanine. This entry keeps only the CDR3 DNA: 48 bases, framed from base 1. This clonotype was recorded a few times. The clone's antigen remains unknown. The input lacks base qualities; no much larger clone sits a single base away.

This same sample was also part of a study on T cells of mothers and their children. As described in the second report: Donors were nine systemically healthy Caucasian individuals: three mothers and their six children. cDNA synthesis used all of the extracted RNA, with roughly 1.5 ug of RNA in each 15 ul reaction. In the second PCR, the M1S primer introduced both the sample barcodes and 2-4 random nucleotides. More than 9.5 million TCR beta CDR3 reads were obtained from each mother, and about 3 million reads were obtained from each child. TCR recombination output is similarly shaped by thymic selection in related and unrelated pairs, with a minor effect exerted by inherited differences. Normalized repertoire overlap was always found to be slightly, but never significantly, higher in related mother-child pairs than in unrelated mother-child pairs. With a sensitivity of about 100 clones per million clonotypes, no persistent microchimeric T cell clones were detected. Deep NGS was used in the study to compare the TCR beta repertoires of mothers and children and to look for features that separate related mother-child pairs from unrelated individuals. On average, the children were roughly 11 +/- 4 years old, while the mothers were 40 +/- 4 years old. After adapter ligation with NEBNext reagents, the libraries were sequenced on Illumina HiSeq 2000 with 100+100 nt paired-end reads. Mother and child libraries were prepared a month apart and sequenced in separate runs to prevent cross-contamination. For each donor, between about 450,000 and 2,300,000 distinct TCR beta clonotypes were identified. Naive TCR beta clonotypes were estimated from low-frequency clonotypes matched to each donor's FACS-determined naive share, without sorting.

This TCR derives from a girl aged 2 to 9 in good health. The sequenced material came from blood. This chain is built from TRBV18 and TRBJ2-1; too little of a D gene remains to name it. The DNA sequence follows: TGTGCCAGCTCGTCCTCTTCCTCGAGCTCCTACAATGAGCAGTTCTTC. It encodes CASSSSSSSSYNEQFF.